Shown below are 11 T cell receptor beta chains from a single sample sequenced in a study of blood T cells in healthy people across ages. A J-beta primer mix and a sample-barcoded 5' primer were used in a second PCR of about 7 to 11 cycles. TCRdb independently ran MiXCR on the 5' RACE reads; one entry per CDR3 protein. Here the sample spans hundreds of thousands of distinct CDR3 sequences, about 32% being singletons. The sequencing input was blood. These TCRs come from a woman older than 75 in good health.

On this clonotype itself: Sequence at one end of the junction differs from germline and may be a read error. The chain uses TRBV7-3 and TRBJ1-2; 12 bases map to TRBD1. Germline values: CDR1 SGHTA, CDR2 FQGTGA. The CDR3 is 16 amino acids. The CDR3 reads CASSLTGTGGLYGYTF. The CDR3 coding sequence is TGTGCCAGCAGCCTAACCGGGACAGGGGGCCTTTATGGCTACACCTTC.

Ten or more counts support this clonotype. The V call is TRBV5-5, the J call TRBJ2-2, with D perhaps TRBD1 (5 bases). Trimming took off 2 bases at V and 5 bases at J, with 7 bases between the two ends. The germline gives CDR1 SGHKS, CDR2 YYEKEE (reference sequence). The CDR3 extends over 13 amino acids. CDR3 region: CASSFSGTGELFF. The CDR3 bases are TGTGCCAGCAGCTTCTCAGGGACCGGGGAGCTGTTTTTT.

The chain employs TRBV7-2 and TRBJ2-5, with TRBD2 matching 8 bases. CDR3 length: 16 residues. V shed 5 bases, J shed 1 base, and the junction held 9 bases outside the gene matches. In germline, CDR1 is SGHTA, CDR2 FQGNSA. CDR3: CASSHRTSPTQETQYF. CDR3 coding DNA: TGTGCCAGCAGCCACCGGACTAGCCCAACCCAAGAGACCCAGTACTTC.

This clonotype showed up just once. One end of the junction is discordant with germline, which a read error may explain. The chain carries TRBV9 and TRBJ1-2; a possible D gene is TRBD1 (5 bases). Germline V CDR1 and CDR2: SGDLS, YYNGEE. The CDR3 has 13 amino acids. The CDR3 DNA sequence: TGTGCCAGCAGCGTACCAGGGACCCCTGGCTGCACCTTC. Protein sequence: CASSVPGTPGCTF.

The V gene is TRBV29-1, the J gene TRBJ1-2; TRBD1 is a possible D gene (6 bases). V lost 1 base and J lost 5, with 11 bases in between. Germline CDR1 reads SQVTM; CDR2 reads ANQGSEA. The CDR3 is 13 residues long. As DNA, the CDR3 is TGCAGCGTTGAAGGGACAGCAATATATGGCTACACCTTC. Translated, it gives CSVEGTAIYGYTF.

Many counts were recorded for this clonotype. CDR3 DNA sequence: TGTGCCAGCAGCTCGATCGGGACTAGCGGGGCGATTTCCTACGAGCAGTACTTC. Translating gives CASSSIGTSGAISYEQYF. The chain has TRBV5-6 and TRBJ2-7, with 13 bases matching TRBD2. Per the germline V gene, CDR1 is SGHDT and CDR2 is YYEEEE. The CDR3 has 18 amino acids. The V segment lost 3 bases and the J segment 1 base; nucleotides outside the gene matches: 10.

This chain connects TRBV10-3 to TRBJ2-5; 7 bases are a match to TRBD2. The germline CDR1 and CDR2 sequences are ENHRY and SYGVKD. After removal of 4 bases from V and 0 bases from J, the junction contained 5 bases not matched to a gene. The CDR3 covers 15 residues. The CDR3 region has the DNA TGTGCCATCAGTGGATCCGCGGGGGACCAAGAGACCCAGTACTTC. Translating gives CAISGSAGDQETQYF.

This clonotype was seen more than once but under ten times. The chain has TRBV5-1 and TRBJ1-1; tentatively, D is TRBD1 (6 bases). This CDR3 has 14 amino acids. From germline, CDR1 is SGHRS and CDR2 YFSETQ. The ends were cut back, 4 bases at V and 4 bases at J, with 14 bases in the middle. CDR3 DNA sequence: TGCGCCAGCAGCCCTTTTAGGGGGGGCACTGAAGCTTTCTTT. This gives the protein CASSPFRGGTEAFF.

This clonotype showed up many times. In nucleotides, the CDR3 is TGTGCCAGCAGTGAAAACAGGGGATATAGCAATCAGCCCCAGCATTTT. Its protein product is CASSENRGYSNQPQHF. The chain employs TRBV6-1 and TRBJ1-5; TRBD1 aligns across 7 bases. CDR3 length equals 16 residues. Trimming cost V 2 bases and J 0 bases; bases outside gene matches: 4. Germline V CDR1 and CDR2: MNHNS, SASEGT.

This clonotype was counted between two and nine times. This sequence may be a read error, since a much larger clone differs from it by one base. The J gene is TRBJ2-7, the V gene TRBV7-2; 7 nucleotides line up with TRBD1. Germline V gene lookup returns CDR1 SGHTA and CDR2 FQGNSA. V dropped 2 bases and J dropped 7; count of bases not matched to a gene: 11. CDR3 length: 15 amino acids. The CDR3 nucleotides are TGTGCCAGCAGCTTAACAGGGGCAGCTTACAATGAGCAGTACTTC. Translated: CASSLTGAAYNEQYF.

The chain couples TRBV20-1 to TRBJ2-5; D perhaps matches TRBD2 (6 bases). The CDR3 runs 15 residues. V lost 1 base and J lost 1, with 13 bases in between. The germline gives CDR1 DFQATT, CDR2 SNEGSKA (reference sequence). The CDR3 sequence: CSARGASGLQETQYF. Written as DNA, the CDR3 is TGCAGTGCTAGAGGGGCCAGCGGGCTCCAAGAGACCCAGTACTTC.